A selection of T cell receptor beta chains follows, all from one sample in a study of cytotoxic CD8 clonotypes in ibrutinib-treated CLL. Clones were sequenced by immunoSEQ multiplex PCR, and TCRdb holds only the in-frame ones, with some missing. The data hold about 130,000 clones, with about 79% observed a single time. The source was PBMCs, collected after 12 months of ibrutinib treatment. These receptors were taken from a human donor with chronic lymphocytic leukemia. The CDR3 runs from the conserved cysteine through the conserved F or W. A D gene is named only where the DNA matches it firmly. The listing skips clone size in some rows; elsewhere it reads once, few, many or a size class.

D gene,V gene,J gene,clone size,CDR3 protein,CDR3 DNA
.,TRBV14,TRBJ1-2,.,CASSQTPTGLYGYTF,TGTGCCAGCAGCCAAACCCCCACAGGATTATATGGCTACACCTTC
.,TRBV18,TRBJ1-3,.,CASSKDSWNFGNTIYF,TGTGCCAGCTCAAAGGACTCCTGGAATTTTGGAAACACCATATATTTT
.,TRBV28,TRBJ2-2,few,CASRLSWESDIGELFF,TGTGCCAGCAGACTGAGTTGGGAGAGTGATATCGGGGAGCTGTTTTTT
.,TRBV6-5,TRBJ2-3,.,CASSLRREPDTQYF,TGTGCCAGCAGTTTAAGGAGGGAACCAGATACGCAGTATTTT
.,TRBV29-1,TRBJ2-3,.,CSVRTTDTQYF,TGCAGCGTTAGGACAACAGATACGCAGTATTTT
.,TRBV4-2,TRBJ1-3,.,CASSQEREDTIYF,TGTGCCAGCAGCCAAGAGCGCGAGGACACCATATATTTT
.,TRBV28,TRBJ1-2,once,CASSLTGQAGSYGYTF,TGTGCCAGCAGTTTAACTGGTCAGGCCGGTTCCTATGGCTACACCTTC
.,TRBV6-5,TRBJ1-3,.,CASSYSVGAGNTIYF,TGTGCCAGCAGTTACTCTGTGGGTGCTGGAAACACCATATATTTT
.,TRBV6-6,TRBJ2-3,once,CASSYVSTDTQYF,TGTGCCAGCAGTTACGTCAGCACAGATACGCAGTATTTT
.,TRBV7-2,TRBJ1-5,.,CASSPSGVSNQPQHF,TGTGCCAGCAGCCCGTCAGGGGTTAGCAATCAGCCCCAGCATTTT
.,TRBV4-3,TRBJ2-6,.,CASSQDSDGHPGTNVLTF,TGCGCCAGCAGCCAAGATTCAGACGGACATCCCGGAACCAACGTCCTGACTTTC
.,TRBV7-9,TRBJ2-3,few,CASSSQGNTQYF,TGTGCCAGCAGCTCGCAGGGGAATACGCAGTATTTT
.,TRBV4-2,TRBJ2-3,.,CASSQGGASTDTQYF,TGTGCCAGCAGCCAAGGGGGGGCTAGCACAGATACGCAGTATTTT
.,TRBV7-2,TRBJ2-2,.,CASSLAGAGKNTGELFF,TGTGCCAGCAGCTTAGCAGGGGCGGGAAAGAACACCGGGGAGCTGTTTTTT
.,TRBV7-3,TRBJ2-3,.,CASSSGTYTDTQYF,TGTGCCAGCAGCTCCGGGACTTACACAGATACGCAGTATTTT
.,TRBV5-6,TRBJ1-2,.,CASSSQQGNNYGYTF,TGTGCCAGCAGCTCCCAACAGGGTAATAACTATGGCTACACCTTC
TRBD1,TRBV30,TRBJ1-5,.,CAWSDVRDRGWNQPQHF,TGTGCCTGGAGTGACGTAAGGGACAGGGGATGGAATCAGCCCCAGCATTTT